These T cell receptor beta chains were read from a single sample in a study of blood T cells in healthy people across ages. Each CDR3 protein is one row after TCRdb ran MiXCR on the 5' RACE reads. The profile shows 600,000 to 650,000 distinct CDR3 sequences, around 54% of them singletons. The source material was blood. Receptors were obtained from a man in his fifties or sixties in good health. The conserved cysteine and the conserved F or W are not part of the CDR3 here.

v_call cdr3_aa
TRBV7-2 ASSFNRGGETQY
TRBV12-3/TRBV12-4 ASAGQVNQPQH
TRBV30 AWSWDRGVDGYT
TRBV20-1 SARGTDSCGYT
TRBV20-1 SAHGGGQTQY
TRBV4-1 ASSQARRSYGYT
TRBV5-5 AGSLEGASGALREQY
TRBV7-9 ASSSPFEGDEQY
TRBV6-5 ASSYSGGAGRNEQF
TRBV5-1 ASSSDPGGEAF
TRBV5-1 ASSLVALQGSEQY
TRBV4-1 ASSQGQGGSYEQY
TRBV9 ASSVVSDGGYT
TRBV20-1 SASRTGGGKAFEQY
TRBV7-2 ASSPAVSYEQY
TRBV20-1 SATRPGQGHQETQY
TRBV9 ASSVETGAGYEQY
TRBV20-1 SARYNGKTQY
TRBV21-1 ASSTIIGHYYEQY
TRBV7-2 ASSALAGGPQY
TRBV20-1 SARAGTSVLSYEQY
TRBV7-8 ASRSGGAVMEYEQY
TRBV20-1 SASIPGSGGYT
TRBV12-3/TRBV12-4 ASSFQGTYQETQY
TRBV4-1 ASSPSGFRETQY
TRBV25-1 ASSEFQGIAKGETQY
TRBV7-9 ASSAGTRQETQY
TRBV27 ASSLGGGQPQH
TRBV5-1 ASSTDRSNYGYT
TRBV15 ATSTVGLAGGPSYNEQF
TRBV12-3/TRBV12-4 ASSWDIRTDTQY
TRBV28 ASSYRDYGYT
TRBV20-1 SAYRGDRSYEQF
TRBV20-1 SARHIREGETQY
TRBV20-1 SARESQNPYGYT
TRBV20-1 SASGGQGGDEQF
TRBV7-2 ASSFQTSGGTDTQY
TRBV12-3/TRBV12-4 ASSFPASGGSSSYNEQF